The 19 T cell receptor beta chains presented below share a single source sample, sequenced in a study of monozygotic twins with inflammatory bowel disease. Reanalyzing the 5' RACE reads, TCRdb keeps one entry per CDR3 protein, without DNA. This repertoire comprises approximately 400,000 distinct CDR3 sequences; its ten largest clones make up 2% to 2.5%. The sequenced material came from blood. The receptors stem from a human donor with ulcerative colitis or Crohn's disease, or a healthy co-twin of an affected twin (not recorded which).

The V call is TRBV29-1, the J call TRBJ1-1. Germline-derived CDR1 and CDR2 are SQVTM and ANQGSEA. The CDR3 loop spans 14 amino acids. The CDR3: CSVKSYQRATEAFF.

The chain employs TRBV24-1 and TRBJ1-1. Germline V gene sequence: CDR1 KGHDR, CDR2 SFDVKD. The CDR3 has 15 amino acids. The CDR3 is CATSDPRAPNTEAFF.

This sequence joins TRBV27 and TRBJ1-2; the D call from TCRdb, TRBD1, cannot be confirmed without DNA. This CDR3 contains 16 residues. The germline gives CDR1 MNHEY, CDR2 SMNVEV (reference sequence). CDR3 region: CASSFQQGLGNYGYTF.

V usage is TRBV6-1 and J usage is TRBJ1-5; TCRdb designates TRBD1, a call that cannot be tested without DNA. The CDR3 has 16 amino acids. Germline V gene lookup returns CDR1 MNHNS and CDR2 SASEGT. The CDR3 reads CASKTWTGDSNQPQHF.

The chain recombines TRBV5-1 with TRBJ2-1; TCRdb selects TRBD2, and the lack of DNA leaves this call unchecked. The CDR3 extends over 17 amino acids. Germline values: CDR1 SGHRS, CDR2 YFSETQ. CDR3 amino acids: CASSLNSGSGAYNEQFF.

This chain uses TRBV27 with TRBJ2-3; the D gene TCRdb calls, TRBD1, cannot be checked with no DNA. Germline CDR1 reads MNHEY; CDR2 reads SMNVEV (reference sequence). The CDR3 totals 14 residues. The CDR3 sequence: CASSLGGGFKTQYF.

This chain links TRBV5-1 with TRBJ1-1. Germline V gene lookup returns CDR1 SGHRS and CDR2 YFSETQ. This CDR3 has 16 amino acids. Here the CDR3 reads CASSTMHVMPENEAFF.

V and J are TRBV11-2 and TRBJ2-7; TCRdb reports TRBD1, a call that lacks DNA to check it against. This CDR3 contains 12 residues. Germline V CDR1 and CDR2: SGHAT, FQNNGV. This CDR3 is CASSPPNYEQYF. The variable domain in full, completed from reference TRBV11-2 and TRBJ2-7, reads EAGVAQSPRYKIIEKRQSVAFWCNPISGHATLYWYQQILGQGPKLLIQFQNNGVVDDSQLPKDRFSAERLKGVDSTLKIQPAKLEDSAVYLCASSPPNYEQYFGPGTRLTVT.

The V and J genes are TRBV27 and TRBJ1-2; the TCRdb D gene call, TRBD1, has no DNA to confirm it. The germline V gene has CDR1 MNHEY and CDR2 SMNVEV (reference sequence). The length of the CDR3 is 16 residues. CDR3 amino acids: CATPQDRGKANYGYTF.

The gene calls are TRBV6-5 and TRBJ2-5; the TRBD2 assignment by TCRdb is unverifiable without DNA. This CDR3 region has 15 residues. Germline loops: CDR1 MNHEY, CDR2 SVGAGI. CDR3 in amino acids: CASSYSGREGETQYF.

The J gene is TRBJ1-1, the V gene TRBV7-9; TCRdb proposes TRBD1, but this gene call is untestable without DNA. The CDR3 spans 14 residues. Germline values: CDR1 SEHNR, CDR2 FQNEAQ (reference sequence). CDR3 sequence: CASTSGSMNTEAFF.

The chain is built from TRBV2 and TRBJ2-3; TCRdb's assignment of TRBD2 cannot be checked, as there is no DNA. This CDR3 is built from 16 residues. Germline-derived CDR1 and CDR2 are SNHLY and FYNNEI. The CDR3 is CASRSTGGGGTDTQYF.

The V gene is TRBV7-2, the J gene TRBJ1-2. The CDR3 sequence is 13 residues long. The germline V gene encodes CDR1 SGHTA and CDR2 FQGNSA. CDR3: CASSPIQLYGYTF.

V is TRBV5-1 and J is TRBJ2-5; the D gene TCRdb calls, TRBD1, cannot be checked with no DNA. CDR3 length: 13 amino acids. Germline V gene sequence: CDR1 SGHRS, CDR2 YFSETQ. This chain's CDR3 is CASSLGHAETQYF.

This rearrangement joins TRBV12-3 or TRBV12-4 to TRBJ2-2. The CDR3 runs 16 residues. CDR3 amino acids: CASSLLPRSNTGELFF.

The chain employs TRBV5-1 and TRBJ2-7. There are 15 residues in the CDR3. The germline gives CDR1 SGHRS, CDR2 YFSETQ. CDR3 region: CASSFDTDRPYEQYF.

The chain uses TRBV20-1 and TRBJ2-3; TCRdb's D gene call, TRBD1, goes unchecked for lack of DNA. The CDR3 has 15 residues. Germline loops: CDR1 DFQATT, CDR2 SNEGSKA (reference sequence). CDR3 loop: CSARSPGLAIDTQYF.

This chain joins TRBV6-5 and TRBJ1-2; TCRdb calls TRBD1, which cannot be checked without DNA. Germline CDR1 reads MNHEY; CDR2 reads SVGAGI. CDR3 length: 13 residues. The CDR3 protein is CASRQTGNYGYTF.

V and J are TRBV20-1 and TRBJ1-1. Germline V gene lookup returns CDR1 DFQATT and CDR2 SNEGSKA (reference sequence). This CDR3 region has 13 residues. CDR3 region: CSARDPSYTEAFF.